This T cell receptor (beta chain) was sequenced for a study of patients and donors after allogeneic stem cell transplantation. TCRdb reanalysed the RT-PCR reads using MiXCR and keeps one entry per CDR3 protein. The repertoire holds some 200,000 distinct CDR3 sequences, around two fifths seen once, with about 30% in the top ten. This clonotype has more than one count but fewer than ten. The CDR3 is 16 residues long. In germline, CDR1 is LGHNA, CDR2 YSLEER. The ends lost 0 bases at V and 3 bases at J; junction bases unmatched: 5. This chain links TRBV4-3 with TRBJ1-2, with TRBD1 matching over 9 bases. This receptor was identified in a human donor who was either an allogeneic HSCT recipient or a stem cell or donor lymphocyte infusion donor (not recorded which). It is not recorded whose cells these are; they may come from a transplant donor. The sequenced sample was blood, either unsorted or a sorted T cell fraction (not recorded which). The CDR3 reads CASSQDRRTGDYGYTF. The CDR3 region has the DNA TGCGCCAGCAGCCAAGATCGGAGGACAGGGGACTATGGCTACACCTTC.